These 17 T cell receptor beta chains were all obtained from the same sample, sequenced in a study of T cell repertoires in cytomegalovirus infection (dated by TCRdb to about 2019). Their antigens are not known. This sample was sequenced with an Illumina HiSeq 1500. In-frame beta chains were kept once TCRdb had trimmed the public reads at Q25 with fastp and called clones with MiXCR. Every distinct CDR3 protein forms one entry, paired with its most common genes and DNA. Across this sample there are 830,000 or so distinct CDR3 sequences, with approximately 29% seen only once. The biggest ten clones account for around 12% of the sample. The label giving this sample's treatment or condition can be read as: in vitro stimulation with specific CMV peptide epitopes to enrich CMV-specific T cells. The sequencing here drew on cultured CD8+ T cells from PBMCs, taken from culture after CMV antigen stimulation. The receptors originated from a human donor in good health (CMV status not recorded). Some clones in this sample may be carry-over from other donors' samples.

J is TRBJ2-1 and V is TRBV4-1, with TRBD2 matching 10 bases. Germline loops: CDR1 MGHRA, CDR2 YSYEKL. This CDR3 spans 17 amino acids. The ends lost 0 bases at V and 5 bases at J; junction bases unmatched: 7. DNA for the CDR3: TGCGCCAGCAGCCAAGATCGAGCGGGGGGGCCACACAATGAGCAGTTCTTC. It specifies CASSQDRAGGPHNEQFF.

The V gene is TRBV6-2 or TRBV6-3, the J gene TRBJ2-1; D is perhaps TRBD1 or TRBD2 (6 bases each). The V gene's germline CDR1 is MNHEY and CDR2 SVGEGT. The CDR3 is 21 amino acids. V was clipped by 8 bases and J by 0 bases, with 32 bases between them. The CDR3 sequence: CASSLLWEQGGFGGSYNEQFF. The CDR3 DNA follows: TGTGCCAGCTCACTCCTGTGGGAACAGGGAGGATTTGGGGGCTCCTACAATGAGCAGTTCTTC.

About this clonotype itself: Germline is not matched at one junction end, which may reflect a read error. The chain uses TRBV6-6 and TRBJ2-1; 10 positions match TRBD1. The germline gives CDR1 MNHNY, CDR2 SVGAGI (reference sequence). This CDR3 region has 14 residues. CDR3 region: CASRPGTGALRQNF. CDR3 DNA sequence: TGTGCCAGCAGACCCGGGACAGGGGCCCTCCGTCAAAACTTC.

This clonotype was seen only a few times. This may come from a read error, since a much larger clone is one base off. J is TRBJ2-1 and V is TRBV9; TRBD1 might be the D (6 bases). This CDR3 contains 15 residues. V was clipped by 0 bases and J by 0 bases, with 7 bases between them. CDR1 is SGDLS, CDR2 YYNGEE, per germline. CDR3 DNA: TGTGCCAGCAGCGTAGTGGGGGCCTCCTACAATGAGCAGTTCTTC. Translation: CASSVVGASYNEQFF.

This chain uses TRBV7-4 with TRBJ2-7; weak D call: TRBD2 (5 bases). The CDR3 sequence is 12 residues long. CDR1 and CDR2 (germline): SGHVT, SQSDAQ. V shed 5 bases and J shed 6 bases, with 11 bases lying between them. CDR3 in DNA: TGTGCCAGCAGCCGAGCCGGGGTCGAGCAGTACTTC. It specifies CASSRAGVEQYF.

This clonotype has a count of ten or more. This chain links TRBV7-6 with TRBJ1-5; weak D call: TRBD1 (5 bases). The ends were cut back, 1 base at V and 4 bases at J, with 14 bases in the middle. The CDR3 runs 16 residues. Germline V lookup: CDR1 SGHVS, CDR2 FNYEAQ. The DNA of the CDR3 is TGTGCCAGCAGCTTAGAGGTGAGGGGCCGGAATCAGCCCCAGCATTTT. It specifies CASSLEVRGRNQPQHF.

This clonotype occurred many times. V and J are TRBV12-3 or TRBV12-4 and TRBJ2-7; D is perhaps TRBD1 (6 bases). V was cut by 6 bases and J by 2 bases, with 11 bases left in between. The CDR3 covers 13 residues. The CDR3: CASSLTGPYEQYF. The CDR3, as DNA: TGTGCCAGCAGCTTGACAGGTCCCTACGAGCAGTACTTC.

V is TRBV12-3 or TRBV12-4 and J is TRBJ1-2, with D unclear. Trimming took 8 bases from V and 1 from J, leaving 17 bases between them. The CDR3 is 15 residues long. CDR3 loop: CASARAYLDNYGYTF. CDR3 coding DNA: TGTGCCAGCGCGCGAGCATACCTCGATAACTATGGCTACACCTTC.

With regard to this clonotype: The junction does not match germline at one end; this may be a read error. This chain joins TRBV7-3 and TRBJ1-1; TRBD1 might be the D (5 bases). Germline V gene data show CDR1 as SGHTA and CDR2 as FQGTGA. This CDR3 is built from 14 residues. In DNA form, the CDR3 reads TGTGTCAGCACCCCGCCCCAGGGTGGCACTGAAGCTTTCTTT. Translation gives CVSTPPQGGTEAFF.

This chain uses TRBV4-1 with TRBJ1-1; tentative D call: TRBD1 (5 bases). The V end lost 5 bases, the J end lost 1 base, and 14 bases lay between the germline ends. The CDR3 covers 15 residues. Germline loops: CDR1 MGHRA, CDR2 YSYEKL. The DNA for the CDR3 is TGCGCCAGCAGCGGAAAGGGGATTGGGAACACTGAAGCTTTCTTT. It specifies CASSGKGIGNTEAFF.

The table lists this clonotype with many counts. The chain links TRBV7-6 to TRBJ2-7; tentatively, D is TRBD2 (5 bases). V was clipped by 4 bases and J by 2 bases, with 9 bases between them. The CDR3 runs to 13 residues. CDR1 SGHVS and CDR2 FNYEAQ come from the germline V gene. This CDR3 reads CASSSGVAYEQYF. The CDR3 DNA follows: TGTGCCAGCAGCTCCGGGGTGGCCTACGAGCAGTACTTC.

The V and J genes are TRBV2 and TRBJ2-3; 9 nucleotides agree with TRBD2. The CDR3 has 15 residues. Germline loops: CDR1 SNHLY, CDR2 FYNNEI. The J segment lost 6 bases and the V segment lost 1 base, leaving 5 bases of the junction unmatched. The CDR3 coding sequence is TGTGCCAGCAGTGAAGAGGGCGGGGGGGCGGATACGCAGTATTTT. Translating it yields CASSEEGGGADTQYF.

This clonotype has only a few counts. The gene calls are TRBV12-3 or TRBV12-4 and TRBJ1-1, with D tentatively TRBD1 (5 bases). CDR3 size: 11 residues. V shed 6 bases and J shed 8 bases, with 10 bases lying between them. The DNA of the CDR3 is TGTGCCAGCAGAGTGGACATAGAAGCTTTCTTT. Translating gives CASRVDIEAFF.

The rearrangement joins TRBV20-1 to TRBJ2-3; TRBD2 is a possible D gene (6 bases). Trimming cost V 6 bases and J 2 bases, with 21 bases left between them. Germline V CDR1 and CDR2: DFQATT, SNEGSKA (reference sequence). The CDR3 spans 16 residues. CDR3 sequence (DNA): TGCAGTGCGTGCGCCACTAGCCGAACCCTCACAGATACGCAGTATTTT. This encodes CSACATSRTLTDTQYF.

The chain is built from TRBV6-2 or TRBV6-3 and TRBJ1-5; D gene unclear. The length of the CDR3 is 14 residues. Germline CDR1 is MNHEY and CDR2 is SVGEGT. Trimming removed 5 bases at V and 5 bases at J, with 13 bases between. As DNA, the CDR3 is TGTGCCAGCAGTATGGGATCTGGGGATCAGCCCCAGCATTTT. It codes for CASSMGSGDQPQHF.

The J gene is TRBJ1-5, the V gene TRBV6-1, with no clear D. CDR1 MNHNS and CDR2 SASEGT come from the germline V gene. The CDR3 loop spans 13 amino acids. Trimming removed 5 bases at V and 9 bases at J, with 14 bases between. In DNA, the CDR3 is TGTGCCAGCAGTTACAATCTGCTGGGGCCCCAGCATTTT. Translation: CASSYNLLGPQHF.

The CDR3, as DNA: TGTGCCAGCAGCTTTGTTGGACAGAACACCGGGGAGCTGTTTTTT. This codes for CASSFVGQNTGELFF. V is TRBV7-9 and J is TRBJ2-2; TRBD1 is a possible D gene (5 bases). This CDR3 spans 15 amino acids. The V end was cut by 3 bases, the J end by 1 base, with 9 bases between. In germline, CDR1 is SEHNR, CDR2 FQNEAQ (reference sequence).